The entry below gives a single T cell receptor beta chain sequence along with its context. Its antigen is as yet unknown. The V gene's germline CDR1 is MDHEN and CDR2 SYDVKM. V lost 6 bases to trimming and J lost 5 bases; unmatched junction nucleotides: 6. The CDR3 extends over 14 amino acids. These data originate in a study of cytomegalovirus exposure and HLA in healthy donors. PCR employed 60 Vbeta and 13 Jbeta primers. Authors' methods: A later analysis counted 70 million to 85 million unique TCR beta chains, around 10 million shared. Clones were read by immunoSEQ multiplex PCR, and TCRdb kept only the in-frame ones, dropping some. V, J and clone size were drawn from that table, and D and trimming were deduced from the DNA. The repertoire consists of 130,000 or so clones, with approximately 78% occurring once and the leading ten covering about 3.4%. Notes on the study in general: Rare TCR sequences predominated, though certain public TCRs were found in many donors. Reports indicated that the classifier achieved high specificity and sensitivity in diagnosing cytomegalovirus status. Among TCR beta chains of equal frequency, HLA-associated ones were more clonally expanded in a later analysis.

Sequencing was carried out using PBMCs. The receptor's source is a man aged 18 to 35 in good health and CMV-seropositive. The gene calls are TRBV28 and TRBJ1-4, with TRBD1 identical over 7 bases. The chain's CDR3 is CASSPGRGNEKLFF. The CDR3 DNA reads as TGTGCCAGCAGCCCCGGCAGGGGGAATGAAAAACTGTTTTTT.